This T cell receptor (beta chain) was identified in a study of post-analysis software for immune sequencing data. About this clonotype itself: Its specificity is not known.

Study findings and constraints: Patients carried roughly 5 TRBV segments more frequently than controls did, and TRBV5-6, TRBV5-1 and TRBV20-1 were among them.

The germline gives CDR1 SGHRS, CDR2 YFSETQ. This CDR3 contains 12 residues. V lost 5 bases, J lost 5 bases, and 10 bases lay in between. Unique molecular identifiers featured in each of the TCR beta cDNA libraries. Each CDR3 protein gets one entry after TCRdb re-called the PCR reads with MiXCR. Of some 890,000 distinct CDR3 sequences listed, roughly 50% are singletons. Material for sequencing was blood. The chain carries TRBV5-1 and TRBJ2-5; D gene uncertain. This clonotype was obtained from a girl under 18 with multiple sclerosis. DNA of the CDR3: TGCGCCAGCAGGCTGGAAATCGAGACCCAGTACTTC. Translation: CASRLEIETQYF. The whole variable domain, remainder taken from reference TRBV5-1 and TRBJ2-5, is KAGVTQTPRYLIKTRGQQVTLSCSPISGHRSVSWYQQTPGQGLQFLFEYFSETQRNKGNFPGRFSGRQFSNSRSEMNVSTLELGDSALYLCASRLEIETQYFGPGTRLLVL.